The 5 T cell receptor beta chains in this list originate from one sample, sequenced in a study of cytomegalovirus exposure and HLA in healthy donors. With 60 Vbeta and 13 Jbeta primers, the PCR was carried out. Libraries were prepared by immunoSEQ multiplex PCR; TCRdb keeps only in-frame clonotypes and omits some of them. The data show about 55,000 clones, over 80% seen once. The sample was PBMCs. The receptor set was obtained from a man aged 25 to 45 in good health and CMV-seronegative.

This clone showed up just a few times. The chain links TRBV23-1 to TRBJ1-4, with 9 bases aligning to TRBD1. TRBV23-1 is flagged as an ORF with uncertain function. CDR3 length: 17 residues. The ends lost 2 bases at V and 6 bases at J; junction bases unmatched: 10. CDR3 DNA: TGCGCCAGCAGTCAACGGGACAGGGTTGGCTTCTATGAAAAACTGTTTTTT. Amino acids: CASSQRDRVGFYEKLFF.

In DNA, the CDR3 is TGTGCCAGCAGCTCCGGGACAGGGGGCATTTGGGGCAATCAGCCCCAGCATTTT. Translation gives CASSSGTGGIWGNQPQHF. The J gene is TRBJ1-5, the V gene TRBV28, with 12 bases matching TRBD1. Germline V gene data show CDR1 as MDHEN and CDR2 as SYDVKM. The length of the CDR3 is 18 residues. V lost 6 bases and J lost 2; bases outside the gene matches: 11.

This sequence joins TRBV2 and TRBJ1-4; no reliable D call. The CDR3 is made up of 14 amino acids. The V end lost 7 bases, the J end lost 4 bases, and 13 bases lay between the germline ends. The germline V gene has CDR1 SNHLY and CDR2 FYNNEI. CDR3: CASKMRRGNEKLFF. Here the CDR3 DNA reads TGTGCCAGCAAGATGAGGCGGGGTAATGAAAAACTGTTTTTT.

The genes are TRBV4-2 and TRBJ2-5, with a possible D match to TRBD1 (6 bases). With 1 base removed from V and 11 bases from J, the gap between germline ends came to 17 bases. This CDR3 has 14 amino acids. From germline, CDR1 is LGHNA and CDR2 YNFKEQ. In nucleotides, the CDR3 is TGTGCCAGCAGCCAAGTCAACAGGGTGGAGGAGCAGTACTTC. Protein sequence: CASSQVNRVEEQYF.

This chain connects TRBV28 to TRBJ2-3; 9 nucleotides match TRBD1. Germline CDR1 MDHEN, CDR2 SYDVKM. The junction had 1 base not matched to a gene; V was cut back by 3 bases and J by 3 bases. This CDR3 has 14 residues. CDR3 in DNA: TGTGCCAGCAGTTTCGGACAGGGGACAGATACGCAGTATTTT. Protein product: CASSFGQGTDTQYF.